The next 20 T cell receptor beta chains were all read from a single sample in a study of T cells after yellow fever vaccination. TCRdb reprocessed the 5' RACE reads via MiXCR and lists one record per CDR3 protein. Among approximately 250,000 distinct CDR3 sequences listed, roughly 6.8% were seen once. The sample here was CD4+ T cells sorted from PBMCs, taken on the day of the yellow fever booster vaccination. These receptor sequences come from a man aged 25-45 years who received the YFV17D yellow fever vaccine.

The table lists this clonotype with many counts. This sequence joins TRBV18 and TRBJ2-5, with no clear D. CDR3 size: 12 residues. Trimming took off 4 bases at V and 3 bases at J, with 6 bases between the two ends. Germline-derived CDR1 and CDR2 are KGHSH and LQKENI. The CDR3 region is CASSRRKETQYF. CDR3 DNA sequence: TGTGCCAGCTCACGGAGAAAAGAGACCCAGTACTTC.

There are many counts of this clonotype. The rearrangement links TRBV12-3 or TRBV12-4 to TRBJ1-5; D gene uncertain. CDR3 length: 14 residues. The germline V and J ends were trimmed by 3 bases and 0 bases, with 6 bases remaining between them. Written as DNA, the CDR3 is TGTGCCAGCAGTTTGGAAGATAGCAATCAGCCCCAGCATTTT. Protein product: CASSLEDSNQPQHF.

The V and J genes are TRBV6-1 and TRBJ2-4, with no clear D. Trimming removed 6 bases at V and 0 bases at J, with 12 bases between. The CDR3 is 15 amino acids. CDR1 and CDR2 (germline): MNHNS, SASEGT. As DNA, the CDR3 is TGTGCCAGCAGACAGACCACGACAGCCAAAAACATTCAGTACTTC. Translated: CASRQTTTAKNIQYF.

This clonotype was counted a few times. The genes are TRBV19 and TRBJ2-1, with D unresolved. Trimming took off 11 bases at V and 1 base at J, with 9 bases between the two ends. The germline V gene encodes CDR1 LNHDA and CDR2 SQIVND (reference sequence). This CDR3 comprises 12 residues. The CDR3 sequence is CARRASYNEQFF. The CDR3 region has the DNA TGTGCCCGCCGGGCTTCCTACAATGAGCAGTTCTTC.

The rearrangement links TRBV5-4 to TRBJ2-7; TRBD2 aligns across 9 bases. Trimming cost V 4 bases and J 7 bases; bases outside gene matches: 12. CDR1 is SGHNT, CDR2 YYREEE, per germline (reference sequence). This CDR3 spans 15 amino acids. Here the CDR3 reads CASSPNGGRGGEQYF. As DNA, the CDR3 is TGTGCCAGCAGCCCTAACGGCGGGAGGGGTGGTGAGCAGTACTTC.

The chain recombines TRBV7-2 with TRBJ1-2; D not certain. The length of the CDR3 is 13 residues. V lost 3 bases to trimming and J lost 9 bases, with 14 bases between them. Germline lookup yields CDR1 SGHTA and CDR2 FQGNSA. CDR3 sequence reads: CASSFQTDTSYTF. The CDR3 nucleotides read TGTGCCAGCAGCTTTCAAACAGACACGAGCTACACCTTC.

This clonotype came up many times. This chain uses TRBV23-1 with TRBJ2-2; 9 nucleotides align to TRBD2. TRBV23-1 is annotated as an ORF whose role is uncertain. The CDR3 has 19 residues. After removal of 4 bases from V and 3 bases from J, the junction contained 15 bases not matched to a gene. CDR3 bases: TGCGCCAGCAGTCCCTGTCAGCCAGAGCGGGAGGTCTACACCGGGGAGCTGTTTTTT. Protein: CASSPCQPEREVYTGELFF.

This clonotype was seen at least ten times. V and J are TRBV10-3 and TRBJ2-2, with TRBD1 matching 9 bases. CDR3 length: 14 amino acids. Germline V gene lookup returns CDR1 ENHRY and CDR2 SYGVKD. Losses at the gene ends were 7 bases for V and 4 bases for J; bases not matched to a gene: 4. CDR3: CAITGQGSTGELFF. As DNA, the CDR3 is TGTGCCATCACCGGACAGGGGAGCACCGGGGAGCTGTTTTTT.

This clonotype was detected ten times or more. The gene calls are TRBV29-1 and TRBJ2-3; no definite D call. Germline V gives CDR1 SQVTM, CDR2 ANQGSEA. Trimming pared 3 bases from V and 10 bases from J, leaving 17 bases between. The CDR3 covers 13 residues. The DNA of the CDR3 is TGCAGCGTTGACTGGGAAAAGAAGTTTGCGCAGTATTTT. Encoded protein: CSVDWEKKFAQYF.

A few counts support this clonotype. CDR3 in amino acids: CAWSLQAGGAIQYF. The CDR3 nucleotides read TGTGCCTGGAGTCTTCAAGCGGGAGGGGCCATTCAGTACTTC. This chain uses TRBV30 with TRBJ2-4; 10 bases align to TRBD2. With 2 bases clipped from V and 9 bases from J, the junction kept 7 bases outside the gene matches. Germline assignment: CDR1 GTSNPN and CDR2 SVGIG (reference sequence). The CDR3 length is 14 residues.

J is TRBJ1-4 and V is TRBV5-1; 7 bases align to TRBD1. The CDR3 runs 16 residues. Unmatched junction bases numbered 8, after V lost 5 bases and J lost 1 base. The V gene's germline CDR1 is SGHRS and CDR2 YFSETQ. The CDR3 region has the DNA TGCGCCAGCAGATCAGGACAGGCTATAACTAATGAAAAACTGTTTTTT. Translation: CASRSGQAITNEKLFF.

The J gene is TRBJ2-5, the V gene TRBV23-1; D not resolved. TRBV23-1 is given ORF status, its function remaining uncertain. The V end lost 3 bases, the J end lost 5 bases, and 13 bases lay between the germline ends. CDR3 length: 14 amino acids. CDR3 loop: CASSHFIWVETQYF. The DNA of the CDR3 is TGCGCCAGCAGTCACTTTATCTGGGTGGAGACCCAGTACTTC.

This clonotype was seen at least ten times. The chain couples TRBV20-1 to TRBJ1-1; D is uncertain. The CDR3 has 12 residues. V was shortened by 0 bases and J by 2 bases, with 4 bases between the two germline ends. From germline, CDR1 is DFQATT and CDR2 SNEGSKA (reference sequence). Here the CDR3 reads CSARDSNTEAFF. The CDR3 nucleotides are TGCAGTGCTAGAGACAGCAACACTGAAGCTTTCTTT.

This clonotype came up many times. The V gene is TRBV29-1, the J gene TRBJ2-3, with TRBD2 identical over 11 bases. The length of the CDR3 is 12 residues. The germline V gene has CDR1 SQVTM and CDR2 ANQGSEA. V lost 7 bases, J lost 5 bases, and 2 bases stayed unmatched. CDR3 in DNA: TGCAGCGGCGGGACTAGCGGAGATACGCAGTATTTT. This sequence encodes CSGGTSGDTQYF.

This clonotype appeared many times. V usage is TRBV20-1 and J usage is TRBJ1-6; 12 nucleotides line up with TRBD1. The J segment lost 9 bases and the V segment lost 6 bases, leaving 3 bases of the junction unmatched. The CDR3 consists of 13 residues. Looked up from germline, CDR1 is DFQATT and CDR2 is SNEGSKA (reference sequence). The CDR3 sequence: CSAQGQGASPLHF. CDR3 coding DNA: TGCAGTGCGCAGGGACAGGGGGCTTCACCCCTCCACTTT.

This rearrangement joins TRBV6-1 to TRBJ2-1, with no clear D. V lost 8 bases and J lost 0, with 14 bases in between. The germline CDR1 and CDR2 sequences are MNHNS and SASEGT. The CDR3 spans 15 residues. CDR3 loop: CASHPHLSSYNEQFF. CDR3 nucleotides: TGTGCCAGCCACCCCCACCTGAGCTCCTACAATGAGCAGTTCTTC.

V is TRBV7-2 and J is TRBJ2-7; TRBD2 is a possible D gene (5 bases). The CDR3 has 13 residues. The V and J ends lost 3 bases and 2 bases respectively, with 8 bases between them. Germline CDR1 SGHTA, CDR2 FQGNSA. This CDR3 reads CASSFGKTYEQYF. DNA of the CDR3: TGTGCCAGCAGCTTCGGGAAAACCTACGAGCAGTACTTC.

The table lists this clonotype with a few counts. The chain combines TRBV19 with TRBJ2-7; D is undetermined. The length of the CDR3 is 14 residues. The ends were cut back, 5 bases at V and 1 base at J, with 12 bases in the middle. CDR1 LNHDA and CDR2 SQIVND come from the germline V gene (reference sequence). The CDR3 here is CASSSEAPSYEQYF. DNA of the CDR3: TGTGCCAGTAGTTCTGAGGCTCCTTCCTACGAGCAGTACTTC. The entire variable domain, with the rest obtained from reference TRBV19 and TRBJ2-7, is as follows: DGGITQSPKYLFRKEGQNVTLSCEQNLNHDAMYWYRQDPGQGLRLIYYSQIVNDFQKGDIAEGYSVSREKKESFPLTVTSAQKNPTAFYLCASSSEAPSYEQYFGPGTRLTVT.

Concerning this clonotype: A much larger clone differs from this one at a single base, so this may be a read error. This rearrangement joins TRBV20-1 to TRBJ2-2; 8 bases fit TRBD2. Trimming at V came to 6 bases and at J to 2 bases, leaving 5 bases not matched to a gene. CDR1 and CDR2 (germline): DFQATT, SNEGSKA (reference sequence). CDR3 length: 14 amino acids. The CDR3, as DNA: TGCAGTGCATGTACTAGCGGAAACACCGGGGAGCTGTTTTTT. Protein: CSACTSGNTGELFF.

This clonotype appeared many times. The chain combines TRBV10-3 with TRBJ2-2; TRBD1 might be the D (5 bases). Germline V gives CDR1 ENHRY, CDR2 SYGVKD. CDR3 size: 12 residues. The ends were cut back, 6 bases at V and 4 bases at J, with 6 bases in the middle. The CDR3, as DNA: TGTGCCATCAGGGGGCGCACCGGGGAGCTGTTTTTT. Its protein product is CAIRGRTGELFF.